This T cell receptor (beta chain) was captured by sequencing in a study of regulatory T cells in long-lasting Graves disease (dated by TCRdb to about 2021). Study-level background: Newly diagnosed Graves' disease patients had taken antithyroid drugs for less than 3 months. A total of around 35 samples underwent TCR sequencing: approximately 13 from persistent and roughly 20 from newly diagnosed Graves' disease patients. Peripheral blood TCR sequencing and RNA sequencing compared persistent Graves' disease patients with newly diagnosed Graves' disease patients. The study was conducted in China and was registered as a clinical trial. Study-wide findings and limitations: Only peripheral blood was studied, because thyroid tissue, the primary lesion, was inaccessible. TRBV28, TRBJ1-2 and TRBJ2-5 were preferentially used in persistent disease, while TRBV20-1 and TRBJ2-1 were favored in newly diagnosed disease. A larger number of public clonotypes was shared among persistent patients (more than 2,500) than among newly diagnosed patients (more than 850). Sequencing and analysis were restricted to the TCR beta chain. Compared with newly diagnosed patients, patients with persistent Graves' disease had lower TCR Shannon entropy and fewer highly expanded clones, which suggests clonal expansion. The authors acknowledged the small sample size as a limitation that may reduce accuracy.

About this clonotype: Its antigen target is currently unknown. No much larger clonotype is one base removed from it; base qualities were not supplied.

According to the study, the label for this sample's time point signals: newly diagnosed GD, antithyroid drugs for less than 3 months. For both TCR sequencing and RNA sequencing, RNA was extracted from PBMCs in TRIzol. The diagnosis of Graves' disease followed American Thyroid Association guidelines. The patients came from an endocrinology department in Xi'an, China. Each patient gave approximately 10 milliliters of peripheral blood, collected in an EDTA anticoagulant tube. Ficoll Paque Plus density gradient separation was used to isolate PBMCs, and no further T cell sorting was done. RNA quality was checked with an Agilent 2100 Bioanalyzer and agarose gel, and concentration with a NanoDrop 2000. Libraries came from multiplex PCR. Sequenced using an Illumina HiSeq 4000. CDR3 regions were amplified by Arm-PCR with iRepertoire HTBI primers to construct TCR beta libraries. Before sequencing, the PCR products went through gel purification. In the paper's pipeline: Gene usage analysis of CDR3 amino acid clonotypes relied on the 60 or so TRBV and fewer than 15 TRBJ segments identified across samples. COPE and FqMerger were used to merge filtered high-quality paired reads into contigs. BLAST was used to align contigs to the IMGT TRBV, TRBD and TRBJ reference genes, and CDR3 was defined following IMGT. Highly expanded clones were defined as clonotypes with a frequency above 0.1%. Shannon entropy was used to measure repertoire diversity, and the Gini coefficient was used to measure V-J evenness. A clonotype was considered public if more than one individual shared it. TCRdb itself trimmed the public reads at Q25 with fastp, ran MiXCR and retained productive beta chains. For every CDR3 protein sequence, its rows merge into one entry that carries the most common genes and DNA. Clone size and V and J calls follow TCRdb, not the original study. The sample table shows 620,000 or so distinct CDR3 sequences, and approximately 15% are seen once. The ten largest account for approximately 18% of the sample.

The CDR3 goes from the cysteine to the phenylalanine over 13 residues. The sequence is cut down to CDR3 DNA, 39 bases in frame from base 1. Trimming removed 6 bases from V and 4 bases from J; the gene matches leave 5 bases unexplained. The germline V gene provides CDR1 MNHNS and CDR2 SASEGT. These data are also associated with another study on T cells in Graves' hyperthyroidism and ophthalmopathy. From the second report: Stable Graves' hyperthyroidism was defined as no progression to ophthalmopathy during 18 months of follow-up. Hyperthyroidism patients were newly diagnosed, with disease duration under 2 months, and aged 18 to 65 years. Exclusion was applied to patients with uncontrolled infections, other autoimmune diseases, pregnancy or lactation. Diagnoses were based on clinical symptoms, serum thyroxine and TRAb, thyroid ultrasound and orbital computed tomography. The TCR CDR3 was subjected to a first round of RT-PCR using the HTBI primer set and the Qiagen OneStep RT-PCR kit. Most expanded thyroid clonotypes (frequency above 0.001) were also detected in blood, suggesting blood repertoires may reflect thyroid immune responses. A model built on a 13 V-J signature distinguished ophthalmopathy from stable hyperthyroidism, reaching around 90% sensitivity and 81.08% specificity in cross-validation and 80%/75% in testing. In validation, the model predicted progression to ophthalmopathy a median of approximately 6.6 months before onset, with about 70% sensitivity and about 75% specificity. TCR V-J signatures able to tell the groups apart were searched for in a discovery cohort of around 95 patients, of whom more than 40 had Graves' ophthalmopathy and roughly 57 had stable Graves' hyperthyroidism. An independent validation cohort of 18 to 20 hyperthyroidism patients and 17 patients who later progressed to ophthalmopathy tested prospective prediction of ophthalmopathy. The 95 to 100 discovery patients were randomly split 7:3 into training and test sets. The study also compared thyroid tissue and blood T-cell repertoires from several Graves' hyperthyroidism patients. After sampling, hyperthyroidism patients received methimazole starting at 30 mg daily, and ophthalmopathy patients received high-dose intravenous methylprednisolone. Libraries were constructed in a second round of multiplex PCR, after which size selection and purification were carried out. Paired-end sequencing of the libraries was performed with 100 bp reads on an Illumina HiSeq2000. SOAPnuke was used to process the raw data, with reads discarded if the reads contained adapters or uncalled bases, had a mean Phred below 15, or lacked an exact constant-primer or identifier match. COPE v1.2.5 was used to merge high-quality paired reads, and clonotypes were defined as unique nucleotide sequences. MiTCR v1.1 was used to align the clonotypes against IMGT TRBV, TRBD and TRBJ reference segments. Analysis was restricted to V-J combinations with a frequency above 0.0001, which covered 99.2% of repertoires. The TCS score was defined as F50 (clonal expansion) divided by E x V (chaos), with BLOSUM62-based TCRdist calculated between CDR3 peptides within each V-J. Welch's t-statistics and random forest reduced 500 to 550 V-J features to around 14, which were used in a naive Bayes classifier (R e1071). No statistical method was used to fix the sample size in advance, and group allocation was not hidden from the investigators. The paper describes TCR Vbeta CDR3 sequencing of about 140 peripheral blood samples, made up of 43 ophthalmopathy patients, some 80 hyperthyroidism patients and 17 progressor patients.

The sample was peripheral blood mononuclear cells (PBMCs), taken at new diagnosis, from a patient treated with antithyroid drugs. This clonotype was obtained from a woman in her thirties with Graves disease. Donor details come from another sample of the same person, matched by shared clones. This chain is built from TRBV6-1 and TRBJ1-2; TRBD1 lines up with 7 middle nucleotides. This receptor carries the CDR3 CASRQQGIYGYTF. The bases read TGTGCCAGCAGGCAACAGGGGATCTATGGCTACACCTTC.